This is a list of T cell receptor beta chains from one sample in a study of T-cell memory formation after mild COVID-19. TCRdb fed the 5' RACE reads into MiXCR, producing one record per CDR3 protein. The sample lists 380,000 or so distinct CDR3 sequences, roughly 15% occurring once. The specimen sequenced was PBMCs or a T cell subset sorted from them (not recorded which). Source of these receptors: a young man who had mild COVID-19 (a few samples of this study predate the infection). Cell type and time point are not known. CDR3s include the opening cysteine and the closing phenylalanine or tryptophan. The D gene is left open where the match is weak. Clone sizes are given selectively: once, few, many, or a class where the clone is expanded.

V: TRBV4-1
D: NA
size: few
J: TRBJ1-1
DNA: TGCGCCAGCAGCCAAGAGAGGCAGGGGAGGGCTTTCTTT
CDR3: CASSQERQGRAFF

V: TRBV5-4
D: NA
size: many
J: TRBJ2-1
DNA: TGTGCCAGCAGCCTCCGGGACTTCTGGAATGAGCAGTTCTTC
CDR3: CASSLRDFWNEQFF

V: TRBV12-3/TRBV12-4
D: NA
size: NA
J: TRBJ1-1
DNA: TGTGCCAGCAGTTCACAATACGTTGAAGCTTTCTTT
CDR3: CASSSQYVEAFF

V: TRBV10-1
D: TRBD2
size: few
J: TRBJ2-5
DNA: TGCGCCAGCAGTGGGTCTAGCGGGTTTCAAGAGACCCAGTACTTC
CDR3: CASSGSSGFQETQYF

V: TRBV7-9
D: NA
size: NA
J: TRBJ1-4
DNA: TGTGCCAGCAGCTTAGACCTTGAAAAACTGTTTTTT
CDR3: CASSLDLEKLFF

V: TRBV11-2
D: NA
size: few
J: TRBJ2-3
DNA: TGTGCCAGCAGCATCCCGACCTCAGATACGCAGTATTTT
CDR3: CASSIPTSDTQYF

V: TRBV24-1
D: TRBD1
size: NA
J: TRBJ2-1
DNA: TGTGCCACCAGTGATCCGGACAGGGCATTCAATGAGCAGTTCTTC
CDR3: CATSDPDRAFNEQFF

V: TRBV6-6
D: NA
size: few
J: TRBJ1-2
DNA: TGTGCCAGCAGTTACTCGGGGCAGTCCTATGGCTACACCTTC
CDR3: CASSYSGQSYGYTF

V: TRBV12-3/TRBV12-4
D: TRBD1
size: many
J: TRBJ1-5
DNA: TGTGCCAGCACCCTCGGACAGGGGAACAATCAGCCCCAGCATTTT
CDR3: CASTLGQGNNQPQHF

V: TRBV20-1
D: NA
size: many
J: TRBJ1-2
DNA: TGCAGTGCCATCCGACCGGGGGGCTACACCTTC
CDR3: CSAIRPGGYTF

V: TRBV6-2/TRBV6-3
D: NA
size: NA
J: TRBJ2-7
DNA: TGTGCCAGCAGTTACTCTACTCGGGGGGCCGGCCCGACCTACGAGCAGTACTTC
CDR3: CASSYSTRGAGPTYEQYF

V: TRBV5-1
D: NA
size: few
J: TRBJ1-1
DNA: TGCGCCAGCAGCCCAAAAGATGGACAGATTTACAACACTGAAGCTTTCTTT
CDR3: CASSPKDGQIYNTEAFF

V: TRBV5-1
D: NA
size: few
J: TRBJ1-2
DNA: TGCGCCAGCAGCCCCCATTCTGGTGACGGCTACACCTTC
CDR3: CASSPHSGDGYTF

V: TRBV5-6
D: NA
size: NA
J: TRBJ1-6
DNA: TGTGCCAGCACCTTTCAGGAATTCACACCCCTCCACTTT
CDR3: CASTFQEFTPLHF

V: TRBV20-1
D: TRBD1
size: few
J: TRBJ1-4
DNA: TGCAGTGCTAGAGGGGACAGGGGGCTGTCTAATGAAAAACTGTTTTTT
CDR3: CSARGDRGLSNEKLFF

V: TRBV25-1
D: NA
size: few
J: TRBJ2-5
DNA: TGTGCCAGCAGTGAATATATGGGTTTAGAGACCCAGTACTTC
CDR3: CASSEYMGLETQYF

V: TRBV2
D: NA
size: NA
J: TRBJ2-5
DNA: TGTGCCACCGCGCTAGGGGCCGTGGAGACCCAGTACTTC
CDR3: CATALGAVETQYF

V: TRBV14
D: TRBD2
size: few
J: TRBJ2-5
DNA: TGTGCCAGCAGCCAAGGCCAGCGGGGGAAAGAGACCCAGTACTTC
CDR3: CASSQGQRGKETQYF

V: TRBV6-2/TRBV6-3
D: NA
size: NA
J: TRBJ1-1
DNA: TGTGCCAATAACGAGGTGAAGAACACTGAAGCTTTCTTT
CDR3: CANNEVKNTEAFF

V: TRBV5-6
D: NA
size: few
J: TRBJ2-3
DNA: TGTGCCAGCAGTCGAGGTTCAGGTTACAACACAGATACGCAGTATTTT
CDR3: CASSRGSGYNTDTQYF

V: TRBV5-5
D: NA
size: many
J: TRBJ1-2
DNA: TGTGCCAGCAGCTTGGTAGGGAGCTATGGCTACACCTTC
CDR3: CASSLVGSYGYTF

V: TRBV7-2
D: NA
size: NA
J: TRBJ2-1
DNA: TGTGCCAGCAGCTTCCTTTGGCGGGAGCAGTTCTTC
CDR3: CASSFLWREQFF

V: TRBV6-5
D: NA
size: NA
J: TRBJ2-5
DNA: TGTGCCAGCAGGCAGGGGCCCATGGTTGAGACCCAGTACTTC
CDR3: CASRQGPMVETQYF

V: TRBV4-2
D: TRBD2
size: few
J: TRBJ2-1
DNA: TGTGCCAGCAGCCAAACTAGCGGGGCCTCCTACAATGAGCAGTTCTTC
CDR3: CASSQTSGASYNEQFF

V: TRBV6-6
D: NA
size: NA
J: TRBJ2-1
DNA: TGTGCCAGCAGTTACTCGTGGCACGGTTGGTACAATGAGCAGTTCTTC
CDR3: CASSYSWHGWYNEQFF

V: TRBV3-1
D: NA
size: many
J: TRBJ2-2
DNA: TGTGCCAGCAGCCAAGAGGACAGGGAGCTGTTTTTT
CDR3: CASSQEDRELFF

V: TRBV4-2
D: NA
size: few
J: TRBJ1-5
DNA: TGTGCCAGCAGCCAAGATATTGGGGCTGGCAATCAGCCCCAGCATTTT
CDR3: CASSQDIGAGNQPQHF

V: TRBV4-3
D: NA
size: many
J: TRBJ2-6
DNA: TGCGCCAGCAGCCAAAGACGGATATCTGGGGCCAACGTCCTGACTTTC
CDR3: CASSQRRISGANVLTF

V: TRBV28
D: TRBD1
size: few
J: TRBJ2-1
DNA: TGTGCCAGCAGTTTATCCCCCTATCAGGGGGCGAGGGTCAATGAGCAGTTCTTC
CDR3: CASSLSPYQGARVNEQFF

V: TRBV12-3/TRBV12-4
D: TRBD1
size: NA
J: TRBJ1-5
DNA: TGTGCCAGCAGTTCGTTGACAGGGGAAAAGTCCCAGCATTTT
CDR3: CASSSLTGEKSQHF

V: TRBV7-6
D: TRBD1
size: few
J: TRBJ2-7
DNA: TGTGCCAGCAGCTTAGACAGGGGGATGGTGAGGGAGCAGTACTTC
CDR3: CASSLDRGMVREQYF

V: TRBV20-1
D: TRBD2
size: NA
J: TRBJ2-7
DNA: TGCAGTGCTGCCGCGGGGGGGGCTCGCATCTACGAGCAGTACTTC
CDR3: CSAAAGGARIYEQYF

V: TRBV4-1
D: TRBD1
size: many
J: TRBJ1-6
DNA: TGCGCCAGCAGCCAAGATCCCCCAGGGGGCCACTCACCCCTCCACTTT
CDR3: CASSQDPPGGHSPLHF

V: TRBV5-1
D: NA
size: many
J: TRBJ2-7
DNA: TGCGCCAGCAGCATCCGGGACGGCGGGTACTACGAGCAGTACTTC
CDR3: CASSIRDGGYYEQYF

V: TRBV5-1
D: NA
size: few
J: TRBJ2-1
DNA: TGCGCCAGCAGCTTTCAGGGGGGCGCACCCTACAATGAGCAGTTCTTC
CDR3: CASSFQGGAPYNEQFF

V: TRBV12-3/TRBV12-4
D: TRBD1
size: few
J: TRBJ2-7
DNA: TGTGCCAGCAGTCGGAACAGGGGTTCCTACGAGCAGTACTTC
CDR3: CASSRNRGSYEQYF

V: TRBV7-2
D: TRBD2
size: NA
J: TRBJ2-3
DNA: TGTGCCAGCAGCCTACAACCTATAGCGGGGGTGGTGACAGATACGCAGTATTTT
CDR3: CASSLQPIAGVVTDTQYF